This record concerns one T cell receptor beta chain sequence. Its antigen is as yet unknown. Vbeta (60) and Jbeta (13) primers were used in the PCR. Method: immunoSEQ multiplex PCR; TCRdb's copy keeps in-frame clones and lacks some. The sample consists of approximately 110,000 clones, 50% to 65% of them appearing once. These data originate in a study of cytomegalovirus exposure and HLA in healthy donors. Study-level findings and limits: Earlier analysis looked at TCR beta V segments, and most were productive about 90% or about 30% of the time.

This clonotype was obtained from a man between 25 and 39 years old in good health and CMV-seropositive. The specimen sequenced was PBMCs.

The CDR3 nucleotides read TGTGCCAGCAGCTTAGCCCTACCCGGGACAGTGTATTATGGCTACACCTTC. It is translated as CASSLALPGTVYYGYTF. The chain joins TRBV7-9 to TRBJ1-2; 7 nucleotides line up with TRBD1. Trimming took 0 bases from V and 5 from J; bases not matched to a gene: 12. There are 17 residues in the CDR3. Germline CDR1 SEHNR, CDR2 FQNEAQ (reference sequence).